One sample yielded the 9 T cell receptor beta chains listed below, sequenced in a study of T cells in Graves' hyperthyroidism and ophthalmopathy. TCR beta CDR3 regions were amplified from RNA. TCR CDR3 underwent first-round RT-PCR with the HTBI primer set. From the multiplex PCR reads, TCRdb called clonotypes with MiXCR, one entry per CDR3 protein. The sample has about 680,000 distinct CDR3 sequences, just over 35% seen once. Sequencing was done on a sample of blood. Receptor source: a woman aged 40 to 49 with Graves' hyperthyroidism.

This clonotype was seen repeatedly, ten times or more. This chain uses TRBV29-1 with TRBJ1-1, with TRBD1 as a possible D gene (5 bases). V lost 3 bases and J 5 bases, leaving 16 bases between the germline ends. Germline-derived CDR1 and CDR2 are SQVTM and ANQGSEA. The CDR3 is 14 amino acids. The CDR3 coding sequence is TGCAGCGTTGAGATGTTCGGGGGGGGGACTGAAGCTTTCTTT. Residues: CSVEMFGGGTEAFF.

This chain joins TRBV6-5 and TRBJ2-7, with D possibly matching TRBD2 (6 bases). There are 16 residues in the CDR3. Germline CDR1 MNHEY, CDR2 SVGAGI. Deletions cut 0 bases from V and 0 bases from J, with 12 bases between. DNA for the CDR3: TGTGCCAGCAGTTACTCGGCAGGGAGGAGCTCCTACGAGCAGTACTTC. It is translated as CASSYSAGRSSYEQYF.

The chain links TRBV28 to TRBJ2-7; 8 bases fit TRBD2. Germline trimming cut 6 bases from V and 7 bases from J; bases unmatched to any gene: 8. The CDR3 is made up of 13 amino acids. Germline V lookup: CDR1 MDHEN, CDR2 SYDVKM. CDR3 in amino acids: CASSSGGAGEQYF. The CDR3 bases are TGTGCCAGCAGCTCCGGGGGGGCGGGAGAGCAGTACTTC.

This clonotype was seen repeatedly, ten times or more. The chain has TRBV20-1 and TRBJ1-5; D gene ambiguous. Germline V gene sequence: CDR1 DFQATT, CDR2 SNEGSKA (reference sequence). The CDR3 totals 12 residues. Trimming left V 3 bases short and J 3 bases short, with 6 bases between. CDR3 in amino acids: CSASRHNQPQHF. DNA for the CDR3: TGCAGTGCTAGTAGGCACAATCAGCCCCAGCATTTT.

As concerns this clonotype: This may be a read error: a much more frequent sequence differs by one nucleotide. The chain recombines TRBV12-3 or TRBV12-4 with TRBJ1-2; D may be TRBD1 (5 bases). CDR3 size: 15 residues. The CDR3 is CAGSFGAPDNYGYTF. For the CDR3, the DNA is TGTGCCGGCAGTTTCGGGGCACCTGACAACTATGGCTACACCTTC.

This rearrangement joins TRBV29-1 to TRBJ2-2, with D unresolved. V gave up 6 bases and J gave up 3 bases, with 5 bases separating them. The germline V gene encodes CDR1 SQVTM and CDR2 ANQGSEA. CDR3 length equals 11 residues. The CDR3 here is CSVTDTGELFF. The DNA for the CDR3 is TGCAGCGTGACGGACACCGGGGAGCTGTTTTTT.

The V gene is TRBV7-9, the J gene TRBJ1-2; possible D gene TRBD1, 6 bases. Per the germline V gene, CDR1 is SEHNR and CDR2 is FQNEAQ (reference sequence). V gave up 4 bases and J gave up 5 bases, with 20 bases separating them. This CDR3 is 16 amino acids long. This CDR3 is CASSSPQGGKPYGYTF. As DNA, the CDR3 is TGTGCCAGCAGCTCACCACAGGGAGGCAAACCGTATGGCTACACCTTC.

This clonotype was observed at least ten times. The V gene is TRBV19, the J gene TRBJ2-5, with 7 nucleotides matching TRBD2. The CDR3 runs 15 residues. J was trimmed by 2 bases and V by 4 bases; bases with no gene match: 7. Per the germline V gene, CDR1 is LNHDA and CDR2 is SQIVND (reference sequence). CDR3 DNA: TGTGCCAGTAGTAAGCCGGGACTAACACAAGAGACCCAGTACTTC. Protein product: CASSKPGLTQETQYF.

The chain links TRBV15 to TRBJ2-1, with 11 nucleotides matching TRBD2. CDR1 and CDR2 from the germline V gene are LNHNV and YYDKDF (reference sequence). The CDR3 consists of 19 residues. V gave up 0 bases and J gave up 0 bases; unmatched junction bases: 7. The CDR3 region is CATSRDLAGGTLSYNEQFF. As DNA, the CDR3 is TGTGCCACCAGCAGAGATCTAGCGGGGGGAACCCTCTCCTACAATGAGCAGTTCTTC.